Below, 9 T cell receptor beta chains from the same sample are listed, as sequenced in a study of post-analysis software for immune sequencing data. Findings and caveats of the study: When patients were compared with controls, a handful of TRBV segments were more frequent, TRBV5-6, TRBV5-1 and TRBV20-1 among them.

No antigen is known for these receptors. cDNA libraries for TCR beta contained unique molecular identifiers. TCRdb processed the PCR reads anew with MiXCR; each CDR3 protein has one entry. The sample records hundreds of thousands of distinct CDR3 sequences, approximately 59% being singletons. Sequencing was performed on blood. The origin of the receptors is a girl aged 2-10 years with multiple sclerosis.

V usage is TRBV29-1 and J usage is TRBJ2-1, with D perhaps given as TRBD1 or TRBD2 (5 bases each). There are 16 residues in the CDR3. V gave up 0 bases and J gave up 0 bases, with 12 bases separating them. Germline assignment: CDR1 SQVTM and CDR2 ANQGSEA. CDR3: CSVEDQGTSSYNEQFF. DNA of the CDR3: TGCAGCGTTGAAGATCAAGGGACGAGCTCCTACAATGAGCAGTTCTTC.

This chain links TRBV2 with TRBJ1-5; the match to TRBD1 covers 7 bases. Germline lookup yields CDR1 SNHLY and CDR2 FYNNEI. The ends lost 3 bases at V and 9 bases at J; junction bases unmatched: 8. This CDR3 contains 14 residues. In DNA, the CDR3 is TGTGCCAGCAGTGAGGATCAGGGGGACCGGCCCCAGCATTTT. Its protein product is CASSEDQGDRPQHF. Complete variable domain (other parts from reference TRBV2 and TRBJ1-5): EPEVTQTPSHQVTQMGQEVILRCVPISNHLYFYWYRQILGQKVEFLVSFYNNEISEKSEIFDDQFSVERPDGSNFTLKIRSTKLEDSAMYFCASSEDQGDRPQHFGDGTRLSIL.

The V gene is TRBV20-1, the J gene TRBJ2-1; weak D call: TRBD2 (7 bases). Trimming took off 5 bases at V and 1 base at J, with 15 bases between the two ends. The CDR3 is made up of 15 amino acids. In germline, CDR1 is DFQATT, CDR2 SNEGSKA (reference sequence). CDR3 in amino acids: CSAEGEGPSYNEQFF. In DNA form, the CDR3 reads TGCAGTGCTGAGGGGGAGGGGCCTTCCTACAATGAGCAGTTCTTC.

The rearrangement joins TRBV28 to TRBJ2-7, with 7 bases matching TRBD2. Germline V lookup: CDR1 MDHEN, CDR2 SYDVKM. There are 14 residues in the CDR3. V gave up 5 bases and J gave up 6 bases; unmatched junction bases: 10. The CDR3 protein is CASSGGENVREQYF. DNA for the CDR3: TGTGCCAGCAGTGGGGGGGAAAACGTTCGCGAGCAGTACTTC.

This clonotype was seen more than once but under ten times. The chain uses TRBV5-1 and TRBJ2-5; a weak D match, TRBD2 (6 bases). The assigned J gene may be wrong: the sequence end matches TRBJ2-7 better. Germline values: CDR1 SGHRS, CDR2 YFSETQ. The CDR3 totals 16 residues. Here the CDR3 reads CASSLGIGSGLYEQYF. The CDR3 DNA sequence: TGCGCCAGCAGCTTGGGCATCGGTAGCGGACTCTACGAGCAGTACTTC.

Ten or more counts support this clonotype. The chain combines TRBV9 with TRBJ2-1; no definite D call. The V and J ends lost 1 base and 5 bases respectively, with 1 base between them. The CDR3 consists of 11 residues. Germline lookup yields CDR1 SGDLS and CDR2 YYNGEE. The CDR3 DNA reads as TGTGCCAGCAGCGTAAACAATGAGCAGTTCTTC. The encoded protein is CASSVNNEQFF.

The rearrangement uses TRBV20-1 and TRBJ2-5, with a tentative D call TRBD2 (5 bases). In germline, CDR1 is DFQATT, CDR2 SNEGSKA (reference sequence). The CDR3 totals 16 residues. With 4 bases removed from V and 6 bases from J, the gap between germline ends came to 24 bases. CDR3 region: CSAIRPREPRGKTQYF. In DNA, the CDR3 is TGCAGTGCTATCCGACCAAGGGAGCCCCGTGGGAAGACCCAGTACTTC.

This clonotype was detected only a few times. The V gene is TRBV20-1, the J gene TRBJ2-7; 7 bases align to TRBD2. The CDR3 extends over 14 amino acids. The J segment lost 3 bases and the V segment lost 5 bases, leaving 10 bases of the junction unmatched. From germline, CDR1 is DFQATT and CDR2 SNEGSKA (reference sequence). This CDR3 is CSAPSALANYEQYF. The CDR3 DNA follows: TGCAGTGCTCCGTCAGCACTAGCGAACTACGAGCAGTACTTC.

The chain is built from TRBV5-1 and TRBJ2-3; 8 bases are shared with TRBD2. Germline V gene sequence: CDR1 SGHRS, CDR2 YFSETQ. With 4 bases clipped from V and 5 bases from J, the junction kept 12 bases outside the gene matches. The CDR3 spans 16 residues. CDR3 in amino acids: CASSPRDAGGGDTQYF. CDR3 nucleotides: TGCGCCAGCAGCCCACGCGATGCGGGGGGTGGAGATACGCAGTATTTT.